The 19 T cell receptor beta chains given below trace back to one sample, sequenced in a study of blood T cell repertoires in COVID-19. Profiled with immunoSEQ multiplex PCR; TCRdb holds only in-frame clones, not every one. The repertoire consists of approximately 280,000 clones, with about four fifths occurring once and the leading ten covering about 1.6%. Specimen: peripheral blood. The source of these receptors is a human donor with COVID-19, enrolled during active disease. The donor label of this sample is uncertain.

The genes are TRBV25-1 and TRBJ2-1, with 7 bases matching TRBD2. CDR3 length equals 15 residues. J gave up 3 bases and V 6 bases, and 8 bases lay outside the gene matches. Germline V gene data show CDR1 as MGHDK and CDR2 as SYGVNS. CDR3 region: CASRFSGKDYNEQFF. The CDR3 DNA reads TGTGCCAGCAGATTCAGCGGGAAAGACTACAATGAGCAGTTCTTC.

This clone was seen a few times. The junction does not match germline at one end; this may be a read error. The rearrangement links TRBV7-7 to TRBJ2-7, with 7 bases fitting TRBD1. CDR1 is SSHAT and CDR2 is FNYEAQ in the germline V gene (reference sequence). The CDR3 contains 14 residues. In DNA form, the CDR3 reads TGTGCTAGCAGCTTAGCGCAGGGGGTTAGCGAGCAGTACTTC. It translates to CASSLAQGVSEQYF.

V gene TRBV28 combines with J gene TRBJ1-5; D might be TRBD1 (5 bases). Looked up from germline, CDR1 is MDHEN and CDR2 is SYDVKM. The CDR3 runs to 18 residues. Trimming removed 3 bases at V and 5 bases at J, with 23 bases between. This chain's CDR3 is CASSFWQGLGSTDQPQHF. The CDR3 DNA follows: TGTGCCAGCAGTTTCTGGCAGGGCCTGGGGTCGACCGATCAGCCCCAGCATTTT.

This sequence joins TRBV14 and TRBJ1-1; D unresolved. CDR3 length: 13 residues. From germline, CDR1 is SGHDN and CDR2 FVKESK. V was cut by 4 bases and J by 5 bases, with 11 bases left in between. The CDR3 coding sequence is TGTGCCAGCAGCCCTAGACTAGGAACTGAAGCTTTCTTT. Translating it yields CASSPRLGTEAFF.

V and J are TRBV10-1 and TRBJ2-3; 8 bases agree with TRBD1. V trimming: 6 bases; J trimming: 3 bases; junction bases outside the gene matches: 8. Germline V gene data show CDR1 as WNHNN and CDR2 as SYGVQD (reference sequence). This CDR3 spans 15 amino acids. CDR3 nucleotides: TGCGCCAGCAGCACCGGGACAGGAGAGACAGATACGCAGTATTTT. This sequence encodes CASSTGTGETDTQYF.

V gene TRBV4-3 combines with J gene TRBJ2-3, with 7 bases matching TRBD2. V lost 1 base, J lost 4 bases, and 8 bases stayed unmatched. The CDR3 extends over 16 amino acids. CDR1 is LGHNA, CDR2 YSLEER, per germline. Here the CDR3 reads CASSQGGGSVPDTQYF. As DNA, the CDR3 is TGCGCCAGCAGCCAAGGAGGCGGGAGTGTGCCAGATACGCAGTATTTT.

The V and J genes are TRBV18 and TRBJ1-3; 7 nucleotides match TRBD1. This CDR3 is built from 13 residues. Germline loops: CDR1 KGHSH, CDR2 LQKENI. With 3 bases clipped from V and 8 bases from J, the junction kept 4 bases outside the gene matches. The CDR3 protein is CASSPYQGDTIYF. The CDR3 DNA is TGTGCCAGCTCACCCTATCAGGGGGACACCATATATTTT. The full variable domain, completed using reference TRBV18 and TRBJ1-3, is NAGVMQNPRHLVRRRGQEARLRCSPMKGHSHVYWYRQLPEEGLKFMVYLQKENIIDESGMPKERFSAEFPKEGPSILRIQQVVRGDSAAYFCASSPYQGDTIYFGEGSWLTVV.

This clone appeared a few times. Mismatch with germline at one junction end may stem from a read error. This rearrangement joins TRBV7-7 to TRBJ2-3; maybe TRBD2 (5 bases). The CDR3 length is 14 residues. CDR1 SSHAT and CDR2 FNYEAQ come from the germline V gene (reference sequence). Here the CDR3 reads CASSPGMGTDTQYF. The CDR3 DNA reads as TGTGCTAGCAGCCCCGGGATGGGCACAGATACGCAGTATTTT.

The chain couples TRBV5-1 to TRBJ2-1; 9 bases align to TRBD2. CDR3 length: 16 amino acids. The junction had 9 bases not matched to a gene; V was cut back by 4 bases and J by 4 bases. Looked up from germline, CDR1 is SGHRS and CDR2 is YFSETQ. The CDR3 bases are TGCGCCAGCAGCCGAGATAGCGGGGGCTCATACAATGAGCAGTTCTTC. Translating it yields CASSRDSGGSYNEQFF.

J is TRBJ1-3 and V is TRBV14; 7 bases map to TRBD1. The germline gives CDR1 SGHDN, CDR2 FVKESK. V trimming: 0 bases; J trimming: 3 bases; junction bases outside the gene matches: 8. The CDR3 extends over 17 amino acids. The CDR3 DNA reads TGTGCCAGCAGCCAAGATCTTGGGCCAGGGGGTGGAAACACCATATATTTT. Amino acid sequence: CASSQDLGPGGGNTIYF.

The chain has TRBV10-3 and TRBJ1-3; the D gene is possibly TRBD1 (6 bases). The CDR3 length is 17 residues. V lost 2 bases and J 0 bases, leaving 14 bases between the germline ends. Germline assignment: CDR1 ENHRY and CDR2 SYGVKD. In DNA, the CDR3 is TGTGCCATCAGTGAGCCCACACAGGGACACTCTGGAAACACCATATATTTT. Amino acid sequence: CAISEPTQGHSGNTIYF.

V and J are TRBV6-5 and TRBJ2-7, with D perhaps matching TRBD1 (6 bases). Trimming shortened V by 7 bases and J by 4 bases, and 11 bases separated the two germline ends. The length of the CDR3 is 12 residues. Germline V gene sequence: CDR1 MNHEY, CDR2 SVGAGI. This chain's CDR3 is CASKGVGYEQYF. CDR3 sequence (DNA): TGTGCCAGCAAGGGGGTCGGGTACGAGCAGTACTTC.

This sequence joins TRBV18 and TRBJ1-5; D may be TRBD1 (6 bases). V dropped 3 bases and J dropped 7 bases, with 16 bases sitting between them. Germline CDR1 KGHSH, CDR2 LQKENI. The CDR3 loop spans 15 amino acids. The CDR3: CASSPNRGAEQPQHF. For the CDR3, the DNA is TGTGCCAGCTCACCGAATCGGGGGGCGGAGCAGCCCCAGCATTTT. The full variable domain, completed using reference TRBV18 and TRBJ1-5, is NAGVMQNPRHLVRRRGQEARLRCSPMKGHSHVYWYRQLPEEGLKFMVYLQKENIIDESGMPKERFSAEFPKEGPSILRIQQVVRGDSAAYFCASSPNRGAEQPQHFGDGTRLSIL.

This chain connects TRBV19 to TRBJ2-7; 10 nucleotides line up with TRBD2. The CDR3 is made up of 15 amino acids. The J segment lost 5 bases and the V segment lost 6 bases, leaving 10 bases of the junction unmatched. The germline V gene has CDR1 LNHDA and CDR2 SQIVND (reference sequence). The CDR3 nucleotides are TGTGCCAGTAGCATTACCCTAGCGGGAGCCCACGAGCAGTACTTC. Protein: CASSITLAGAHEQYF.

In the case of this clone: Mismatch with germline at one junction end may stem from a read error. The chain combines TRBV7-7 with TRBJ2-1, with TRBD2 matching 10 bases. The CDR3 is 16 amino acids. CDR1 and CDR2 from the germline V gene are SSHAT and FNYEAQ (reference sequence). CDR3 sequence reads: CASSSSRTSGNNEQFF. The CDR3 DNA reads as TGTGCTAGCAGCTCCTCTAGGACTAGCGGAAACAATGAGCAGTTCTTC. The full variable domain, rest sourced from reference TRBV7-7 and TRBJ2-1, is GAGVSQSPRYKVTKRGQDVTLRCDPISSHATLYWYQQALGQGPEFLTYFNYEAQPDKSGLPSDRFSAERPEGSISTLTIQRTEQRDSAMYRCASSSSRTSGNNEQFFGPGTRLTVL.

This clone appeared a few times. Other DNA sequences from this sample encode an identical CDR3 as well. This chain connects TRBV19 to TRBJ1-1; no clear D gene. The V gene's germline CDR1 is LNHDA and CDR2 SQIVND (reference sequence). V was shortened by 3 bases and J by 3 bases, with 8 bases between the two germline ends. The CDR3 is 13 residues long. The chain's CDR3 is CASSIGRDTEAFF. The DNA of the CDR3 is TGTGCCAGTAGTATCGGCCGGGACACTGAAGCTTTCTTT. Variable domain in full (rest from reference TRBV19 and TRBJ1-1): DGGITQSPKYLFRKEGQNVTLSCEQNLNHDAMYWYRQDPGQGLRLIYYSQIVNDFQKGDIAEGYSVSREKKESFPLTVTSAQKNPTAFYLCASSIGRDTEAFFGQGTRLTVV.

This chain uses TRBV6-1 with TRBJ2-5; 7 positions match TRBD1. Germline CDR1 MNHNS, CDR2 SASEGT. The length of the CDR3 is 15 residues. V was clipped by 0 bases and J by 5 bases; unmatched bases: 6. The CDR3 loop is CASSEARTGGETQYF. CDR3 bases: TGTGCCAGCAGTGAAGCTCGGACAGGTGGGGAGACCCAGTACTTC.

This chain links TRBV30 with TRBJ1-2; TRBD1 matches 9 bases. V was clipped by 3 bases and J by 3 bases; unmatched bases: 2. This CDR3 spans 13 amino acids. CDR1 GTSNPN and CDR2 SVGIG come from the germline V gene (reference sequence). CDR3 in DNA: TGTGCCTGGAGCGACAGGGGGGACTATGGCTACACCTTC. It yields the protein CAWSDRGDYGYTF.

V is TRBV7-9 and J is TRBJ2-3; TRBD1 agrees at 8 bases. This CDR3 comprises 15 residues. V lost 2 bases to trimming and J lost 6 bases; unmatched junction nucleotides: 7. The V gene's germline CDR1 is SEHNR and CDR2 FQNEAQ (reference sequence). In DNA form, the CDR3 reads TGTGCCAGCAGCTTACGGACAGGGATACTGGATACGCAGTATTTT. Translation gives CASSLRTGILDTQYF.